The 25 T cell receptor beta chains presented below share a single source sample, sequenced in a study of beta chain features in type 1 diabetes (dated by TCRdb to the late 2010s). Study-wide conclusions, independent of this receptor: In all four CD4+ subsets, TCRB CDR3 length was moderately but significantly shorter in type 1 diabetes patients.

The library was obtained by the immunoSEQ multiplex PCR assay. The entire amount of isolated RNA was reverse transcribed using the High Capacity cDNA Reverse Transcription Kit, so the sequenced TCRB transcripts were expressed ones. In TCRdb, the immuneACCESS table is reduced to in-frame sequences with V and J assigned. These tables do not hold every clone; where another copy was compared, an unresolved V gene accounts for under half, and the others remain unexplained. Across this sample there are 200,000 to 300,000 clones, with about 11% seen only once. Around 0.015% of the sample lies in the top ten. These TCRs' antigens remain unknown. Material for sequencing was naive CD4+ T cells from blood. The meaning of the sample's cell subset or site label: true naive CD4+ T cells. The receptor set was obtained from a man aged 25 to 45 with type 1 diabetes.

This clone has more than one count but fewer than ten. The CDR3: CASSVDGSPMNTGELFF. Here the CDR3 DNA reads TGTGCCAGCAGCGTAGATGGGAGCCCGATGAACACCGGGGAGCTGTTTTTT. V and J are TRBV9 and TRBJ2-2, with D perhaps matching TRBD2 (5 bases). Germline V CDR1 and CDR2: SGDLS, YYNGEE. CDR3 length: 17 residues. The V end was cut by 0 bases, the J end by 1 base, with 13 bases between.

This clone was counted between two and nine times. This chain connects TRBV6-5 to TRBJ1-2; TRBD1 matches at 9 bases. The V and J ends lost 3 bases and 3 bases, in that order; junction bases with no gene match: 5. The CDR3 totals 15 residues. Germline values: CDR1 MNHEY, CDR2 SVGAGI. CDR3 in DNA: TGTGCCAGCAGTTATGGACAGGGGTTCGACTATGGCTACACCTTC. Translation: CASSYGQGFDYGYTF.

This clone was counted between two and nine times. The chain links TRBV5-6 to TRBJ1-2; 7 bases are shared with TRBD1. V lost 5 bases, J lost 2 bases, and 6 bases stayed unmatched. CDR1 is SGHDT, CDR2 YYEEEE, per germline. The CDR3 consists of 14 residues. DNA of the CDR3: TGTGCCAGCAGTATGGACAGGCTGAACTATGGCTACACCTTC. Its protein product is CASSMDRLNYGYTF.

This clone occurred a few times. V is TRBV15 and J is TRBJ2-7, with D hard to call. V was clipped by 0 bases and J by 2 bases, with 8 bases between them. Germline CDR1 and CDR2: LNHNV and YYDKDF (reference sequence). The CDR3 is 14 residues long. The CDR3 sequence: CATSRDLGAYEQYF. CDR3 coding DNA: TGTGCCACCAGCAGAGATCTAGGCGCCTACGAGCAGTACTTC. The complete variable domain, with remaining parts taken from reference TRBV15 and TRBJ2-7, reads DAMVIQNPRYQVTQFGKPVTLSCSQTLNHNVMYWYQQKSSQAPKLLFHYYDKDFNNEADTPDNFQSRRPNTSFCFLDIRSPGLGDTAMYLCATSRDLGAYEQYFGPGTRLTVT.

This clone has only a few counts. The chain couples TRBV4-3 to TRBJ2-7, with a weak D call TRBD2 (5 bases). The CDR3 totals 16 residues. V lost 1 base, J lost 1 base, and 14 bases lay in between. Germline CDR1 and CDR2: LGHNA and YSLEER. The CDR3 loop is CASSQGSGIVSYEQYF. CDR3 bases: TGCGCCAGCAGCCAAGGATCGGGGATCGTTTCCTACGAGCAGTACTTC.

The chain joins TRBV10-3 to TRBJ2-2, with a tentative D call TRBD2 (5 bases). Germline V gene data show CDR1 as ENHRY and CDR2 as SYGVKD. The ends were cut back, 5 bases at V and 4 bases at J, with 11 bases in the middle. CDR3 length equals 14 residues. The CDR3 sequence: CAISTARGTGELFF. The CDR3, as DNA: TGTGCCATCAGTACCGCCCGGGGCACCGGGGAGCTGTTTTTT.

This clone was detected a few times. Other DNA sequences within the sample encode an identical CDR3. The V call is TRBV27, the J call TRBJ2-5; D perhaps matches TRBD2 (5 bases). This CDR3 is built from 12 residues. Trimming left V 2 bases short and J 5 bases short, with 6 bases between. Looked up from germline, CDR1 is MNHEY and CDR2 is SMNVEV (reference sequence). CDR3 sequence reads: CASSLRGETQYF. DNA of the CDR3: TGTGCCAGCAGTTTACGGGGTGAGACCCAGTACTTC.

This clone was counted only a few times. The chain employs TRBV7-9 and TRBJ2-1; D ambiguous. The CDR3 runs 11 residues. Germline CDR1 and CDR2: SEHNR and FQNEAQ (reference sequence). Trimming cost V 3 bases and J 7 bases, with 4 bases left between them. CDR3 coding DNA: TGTGCCAGCAGCTTTAGAAATGAGCAGTTCTTC. This translates into CASSFRNEQFF.

In its sample, this clone was seen a few times. This chain links TRBV19 with TRBJ2-2; a possible D gene is TRBD1 (6 bases). The CDR3 covers 13 residues. Germline lookup yields CDR1 LNHDA and CDR2 SQIVND (reference sequence). Trimming left V 6 bases short and J 6 bases short, with 11 bases between. CDR3 nucleotide sequence: TGTGCCAGTAGGGGCAGGGGCGCCGGGGAGCTGTTTTTT. The encoded protein is CASRGRGAGELFF.

This clone turned up a few times. The chain joins TRBV7-9 to TRBJ1-1, with a possible D match to TRBD1 (5 bases). CDR3 length equals 18 residues. The V end lost 0 bases, the J end lost 3 bases, and 20 bases lay between the germline ends. The germline gives CDR1 SEHNR, CDR2 FQNEAQ (reference sequence). The CDR3 loop is CASSLAVWTSVLHTEAFF. Here the CDR3 DNA reads TGTGCCAGCAGCTTAGCGGTGTGGACATCCGTTCTCCACACTGAAGCTTTCTTT. The variable domain in full, completed from reference TRBV7-9 and TRBJ1-1, reads DTGVSQNPRHKITKRGQNVTFRCDPISEHNRLYWYRQTLGQGPEFLTYFQNEAQLEKSRLLSDRFSAERPKGSFSTLEIQRTEQGDSAMYLCASSLAVWTSVLHTEAFFGQGTRLTVV.

The chain couples TRBV11-3 to TRBJ1-1; a weak D match, TRBD1 (5 bases). The germline CDR1 and CDR2 sequences are SGHNT and YENEEA. Trimming cost V 2 bases and J 7 bases, with 14 bases left between them. The CDR3 contains 14 residues. The CDR3 nucleotides read TGTGCCAGCAGCTTAACTTGGCGGGGGAGTGAAGCTTTCTTT. Protein sequence: CASSLTWRGSEAFF.

The V gene is TRBV5-1, the J gene TRBJ1-2, with 10 nucleotides matching TRBD1. V shed 4 bases, J shed 6 bases, and the junction held 9 bases outside the gene matches. This CDR3 has 15 residues. CDR1 SGHRS and CDR2 YFSETQ come from the germline V gene. CDR3 sequence: CASSRGQGVMDGYTF. The DNA for the CDR3 is TGCGCCAGCAGCCGAGGACAGGGGGTTATGGATGGCTACACCTTC.

This clone was detected a few times. The chain joins TRBV6-5 to TRBJ2-5, with a tentative D call TRBD2 (6 bases). Trimming stripped 4 bases from V and 4 bases from J, with 13 bases between. Germline CDR1 and CDR2: MNHEY and SVGAGI. The CDR3 is 14 residues long. The CDR3 reads CASSSPGLLETQYF. CDR3 in DNA: TGTGCCAGCAGTTCTCCGGGACTCTTAGAGACCCAGTACTTC.

This clone was counted only a few times. The chain carries TRBV28 and TRBJ2-2; a possible D gene is TRBD1 (6 bases). This CDR3 spans 11 amino acids. Germline-derived CDR1 and CDR2 are MDHEN and SYDVKM. The V gene lost 7 bases and the J gene lost 6 bases, with 6 bases spanning the gap. CDR3 nucleotides: TGTGCCAGCAAGGGGGCCGGGGAGCTGTTTTTT. It codes for CASKGAGELFF.

This clone was seen more than once but under ten times. The V call is TRBV5-1, the J call TRBJ2-3, with 7 bases lining up with TRBD2. Germline V lookup: CDR1 SGHRS, CDR2 YFSETQ. The CDR3 covers 16 residues. Trimming removed 3 bases from V and 3 bases from J; junction bases left unmatched: 10. The CDR3 nucleotides are TGCGCCAGCAGCTCCCGAGGCGGGGGAGGTACAGATACGCAGTATTTT. Encoded protein: CASSSRGGGGTDTQYF.

The sample holds a few counts of this clone. The CDR3 spells CASKAGLSNEQFF. CDR3 in DNA: TGTGCCAGCAAGGCTGGGCTAAGCAATGAGCAGTTCTTC. J is TRBJ2-1 and V is TRBV2; D unclear. Trimming took off 7 bases at V and 6 bases at J, with 13 bases between the two ends. The CDR3 extends over 13 amino acids. Per germline, CDR1 SNHLY and CDR2 FYNNEI.

In this sample, this clone turned up a few times. The CDR3 is CASSAPGTANSPLHF. The CDR3 region has the DNA TGTGCCAGCAGCGCACCAGGGACAGCTAATTCACCCCTCCACTTT. The genes are TRBV7-2 and TRBJ1-6, with 7 bases matching TRBD1. Germline loops: CDR1 SGHTA, CDR2 FQGNSA. V was clipped by 5 bases and J by 6 bases; unmatched bases: 7. CDR3 length: 15 amino acids. Full variable domain (rest looked up from reference TRBV7-2 and TRBJ1-6): GAGVSQSPSNKVTEKGKDVELRCDPISGHTALYWYRQSLGQGLEFLIYFQGNSAPDKSGLPSDRFSAERTGGSVSTLTIQRTQQEDSAVYLCASSAPGTANSPLHFGNGTRLTVT.

This clone was seen a handful of times. The rearrangement links TRBV4-1 to TRBJ1-2, with D hard to call. The germline V gene encodes CDR1 MGHRA and CDR2 YSYEKL. The CDR3 consists of 15 residues. V lost 5 bases, J lost 4 bases, and 17 bases lay in between. CDR3 coding DNA: TGCGCCAGCAGCTCCAGAACATCCAACCCCTATGGCTACACCTTC. Residues: CASSSRTSNPYGYTF.

Comment on this clone: Sequence at one end of the junction differs from germline and may be a read error. The chain carries TRBV30 and TRBJ1-2; D not certain. This CDR3 contains 13 residues. The V gene's germline CDR1 is GTSNPN and CDR2 SVGIG (reference sequence). CDR3 in amino acids: CAWIQSGYGSPHF. As DNA, the CDR3 is TGTGCCTGGATCCAGTCAGGATATGGCTCACCCCATTTC.

Details on this clone: Other DNA sequences in the same sample also yield this CDR3. The chain links TRBV7-9 to TRBJ2-3; no definite D call. CDR1 and CDR2 (germline): SEHNR, FQNEAQ (reference sequence). Trimming cost V 2 bases and J 6 bases, with 3 bases left between them. The CDR3 is made up of 11 amino acids. In DNA form, the CDR3 reads TGTGCCAGCAGCTTATCGGATACGCAGTATTTT. Protein: CASSLSDTQYF. Using reference TRBV7-9 and TRBJ2-3 for the parts outside the CDR3, the full variable domain is DTGVSQNPRHKITKRGQNVTFRCDPISEHNRLYWYRQTLGQGPEFLTYFQNEAQLEKSRLLSDRFSAERPKGSFSTLEIQRTEQGDSAMYLCASSLSDTQYFGPGTRLTVL.

The genes are TRBV6-6 and TRBJ2-1; 16 nucleotides align to TRBD2. The germline V gene has CDR1 MNHNY and CDR2 SVGAGI (reference sequence). The CDR3 is made up of 14 amino acids. Trimming at V came to 5 bases and at J to 15 bases, leaving 7 bases not matched to a gene. The DNA for the CDR3 is TGTGCCAGCAGTCTACCGGGACTAGCGGGGGGGTGGTTCTTC. It specifies CASSLPGLAGGWFF.

J is TRBJ1-2 and V is TRBV14, with D hard to call. The V and J ends lost 2 bases and 4 bases respectively, with 11 bases between them. Germline CDR1 reads SGHDN; CDR2 reads FVKESK. There are 14 residues in the CDR3. CDR3 sequence (DNA): TGTGCCAGCAGCCAAAATAGCCCCATCTATGGCTACACCTTC. It specifies CASSQNSPIYGYTF.

DNA for the CDR3: TGTGCCACGGGGGTCGGTACAGGGGCGCGCGGCTATGGCTACACCTTC. Protein sequence: CATGVGTGARGYGYTF. The rearrangement links TRBV10-3 to TRBJ1-2; 7 positions agree with TRBD1. There are 16 residues in the CDR3. V shed 10 bases, J shed 4 bases, and the junction held 18 bases outside the gene matches. From germline, CDR1 is ENHRY and CDR2 SYGVKD.

The J gene is TRBJ2-3, the V gene TRBV18, with 8 positions matching TRBD2. J was trimmed by 2 bases and V by 0 bases; bases with no gene match: 1. The CDR3 loop spans 15 amino acids. Per germline, CDR1 KGHSH and CDR2 LQKENI. The CDR3: CASSPPSGVTDTQYF. DNA of the CDR3: TGTGCCAGCTCACCACCTAGCGGGGTCACAGATACGCAGTATTTT.

On this clone: One end of the junction fails to match germline, which may point to a read error. The V gene is TRBV7-9, the J gene TRBJ2-1, with 7 bases matching TRBD2. The CDR3 contains 12 residues. Germline CDR1 and CDR2: SEHNR and FQNEAQ (reference sequence). CDR3 in amino acids: CFSRGVLGEQFF. For the CDR3, the DNA is TGCTTCAGCCGGGGGGTCCTCGGTGAGCAGTTCTTC.